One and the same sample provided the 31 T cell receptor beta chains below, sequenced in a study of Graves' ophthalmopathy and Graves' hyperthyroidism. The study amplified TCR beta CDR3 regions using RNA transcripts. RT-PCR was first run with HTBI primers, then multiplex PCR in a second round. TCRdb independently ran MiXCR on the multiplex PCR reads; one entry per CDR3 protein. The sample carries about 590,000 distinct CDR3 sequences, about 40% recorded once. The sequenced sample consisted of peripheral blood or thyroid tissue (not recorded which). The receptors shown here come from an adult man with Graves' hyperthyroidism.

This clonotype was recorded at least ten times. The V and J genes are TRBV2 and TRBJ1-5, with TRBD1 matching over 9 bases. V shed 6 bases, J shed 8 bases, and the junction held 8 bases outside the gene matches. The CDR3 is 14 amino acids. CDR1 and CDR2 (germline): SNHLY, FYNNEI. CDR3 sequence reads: CASRTGTGYKPQHF. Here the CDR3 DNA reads TGTGCCAGCAGGACCGGGACAGGGTACAAGCCCCAGCATTTT.

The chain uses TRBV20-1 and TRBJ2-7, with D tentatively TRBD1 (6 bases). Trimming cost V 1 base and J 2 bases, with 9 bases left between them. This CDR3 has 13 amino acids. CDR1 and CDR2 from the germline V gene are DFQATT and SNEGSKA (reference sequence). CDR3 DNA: TGCAGTGCTAGAGGGACAGTTGCCTACGAGCAGTACTTC. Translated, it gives CSARGTVAYEQYF.

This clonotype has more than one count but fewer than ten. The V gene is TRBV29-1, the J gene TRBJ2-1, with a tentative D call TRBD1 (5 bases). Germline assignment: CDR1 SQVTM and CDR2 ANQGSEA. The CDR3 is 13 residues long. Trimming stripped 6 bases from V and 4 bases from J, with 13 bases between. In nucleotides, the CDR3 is TGCAGCGTCGATACGACAGCTTACAATGAGCAGTTCTTC. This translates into CSVDTTAYNEQFF.

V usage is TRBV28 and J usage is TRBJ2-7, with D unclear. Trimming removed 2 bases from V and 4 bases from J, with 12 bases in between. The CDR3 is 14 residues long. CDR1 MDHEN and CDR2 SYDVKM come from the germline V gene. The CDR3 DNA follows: TGTGCCAGCAGTTTAGGCGGAGACTCATACGAGCAGTACTTC. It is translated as CASSLGGDSYEQYF.

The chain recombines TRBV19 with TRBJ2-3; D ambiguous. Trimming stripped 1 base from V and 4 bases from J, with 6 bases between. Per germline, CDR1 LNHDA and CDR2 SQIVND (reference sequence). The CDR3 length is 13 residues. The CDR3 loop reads CASSIGDADTQYF. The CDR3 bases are TGTGCCAGTAGTATAGGGGATGCAGATACGCAGTATTTT.

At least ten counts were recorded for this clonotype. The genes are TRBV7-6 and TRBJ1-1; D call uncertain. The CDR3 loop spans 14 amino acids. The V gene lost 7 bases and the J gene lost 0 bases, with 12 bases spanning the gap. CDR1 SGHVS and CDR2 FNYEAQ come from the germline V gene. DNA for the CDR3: TGTGCCAGCATCTTGGGCAACATGAACACTGAAGCTTTCTTT. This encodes CASILGNMNTEAFF. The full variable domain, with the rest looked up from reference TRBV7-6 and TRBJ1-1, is GAGVSQSPRYKVTKRGQDVALRCDPISGHVSLYWYRQALGQGPEFLTYFNYEAQQDKSGLPNDRFSAERPEGSISTLTIQRTEQRDSAMYRCASILGNMNTEAFFGQGTRLTVV.

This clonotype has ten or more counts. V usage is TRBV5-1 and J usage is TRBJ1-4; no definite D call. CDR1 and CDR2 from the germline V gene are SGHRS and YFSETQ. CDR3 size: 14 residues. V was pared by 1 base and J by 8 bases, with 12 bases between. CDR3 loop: CASSLIPLGEKLFF. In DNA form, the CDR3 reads TGCGCCAGCAGCTTGATCCCCCTGGGGGAAAAACTGTTTTTT.

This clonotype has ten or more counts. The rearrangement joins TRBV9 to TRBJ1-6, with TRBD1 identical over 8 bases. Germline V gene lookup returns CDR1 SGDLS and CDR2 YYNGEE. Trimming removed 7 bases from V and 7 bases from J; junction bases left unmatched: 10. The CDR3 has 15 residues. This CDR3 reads CASGGGGQANSPLHF. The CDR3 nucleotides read TGTGCCAGCGGCGGGGGGGGACAGGCCAATTCACCCCTCCACTTT.

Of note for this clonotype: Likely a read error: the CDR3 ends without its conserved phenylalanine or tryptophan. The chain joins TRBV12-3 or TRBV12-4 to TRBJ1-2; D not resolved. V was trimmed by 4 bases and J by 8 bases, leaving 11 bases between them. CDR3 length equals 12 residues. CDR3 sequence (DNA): TGTGCCAGCAGTTCCCTAGCGGGAGGCTACACCTAC. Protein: CASSSLAGGYTY.

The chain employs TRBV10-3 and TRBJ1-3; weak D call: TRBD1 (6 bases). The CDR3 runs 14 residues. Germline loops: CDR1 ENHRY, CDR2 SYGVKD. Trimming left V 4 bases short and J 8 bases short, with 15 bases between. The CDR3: CAISVQGSGYTIYF. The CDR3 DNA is TGTGCCATCAGTGTCCAGGGGAGCGGCTACACCATATATTTT.

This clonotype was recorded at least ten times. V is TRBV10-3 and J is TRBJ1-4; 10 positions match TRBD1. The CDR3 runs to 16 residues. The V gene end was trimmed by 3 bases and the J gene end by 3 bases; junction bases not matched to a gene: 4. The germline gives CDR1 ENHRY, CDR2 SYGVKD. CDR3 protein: CAISDRQGAANEKLFF. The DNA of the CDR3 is TGTGCCATCAGTGACAGACAGGGGGCGGCTAATGAAAAACTGTTTTTT.

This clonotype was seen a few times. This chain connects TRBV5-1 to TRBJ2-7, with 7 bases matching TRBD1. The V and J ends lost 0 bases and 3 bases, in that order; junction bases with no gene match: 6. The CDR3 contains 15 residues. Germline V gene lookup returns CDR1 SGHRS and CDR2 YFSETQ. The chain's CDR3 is CASSLVLTGNYEQYF. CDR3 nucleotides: TGCGCCAGCAGCTTGGTCCTGACAGGGAACTACGAGCAGTACTTC. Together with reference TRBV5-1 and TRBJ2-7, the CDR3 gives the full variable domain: KAGVTQTPRYLIKTRGQQVTLSCSPISGHRSVSWYQQTPGQGLQFLFEYFSETQRNKGNFPGRFSGRQFSNSRSEMNVSTLELGDSALYLCASSLVLTGNYEQYFGPGTRLTVT.

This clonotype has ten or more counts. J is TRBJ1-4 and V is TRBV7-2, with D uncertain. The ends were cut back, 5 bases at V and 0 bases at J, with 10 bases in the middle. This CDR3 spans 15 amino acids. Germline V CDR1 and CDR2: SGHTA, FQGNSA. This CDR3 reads CASSPPAATNEKLFF. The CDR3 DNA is TGTGCCAGCAGCCCCCCGGCTGCAACTAATGAAAAACTGTTTTTT.

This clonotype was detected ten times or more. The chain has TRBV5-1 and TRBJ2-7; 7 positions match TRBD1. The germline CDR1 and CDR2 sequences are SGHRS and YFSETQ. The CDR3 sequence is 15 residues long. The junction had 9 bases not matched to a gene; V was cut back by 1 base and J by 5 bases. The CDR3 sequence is CASSLLPTDRDEQYF. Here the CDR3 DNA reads TGCGCCAGCAGCTTGTTGCCAACCGACAGGGACGAGCAGTACTTC.

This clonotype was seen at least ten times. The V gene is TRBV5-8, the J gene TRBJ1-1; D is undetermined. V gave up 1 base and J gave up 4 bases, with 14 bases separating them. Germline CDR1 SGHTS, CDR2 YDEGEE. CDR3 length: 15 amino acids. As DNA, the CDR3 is TGTGCCAGCAGCTTGTCCGGGGTAGATGGCACTGAAGCTTTCTTT. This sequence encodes CASSLSGVDGTEAFF.

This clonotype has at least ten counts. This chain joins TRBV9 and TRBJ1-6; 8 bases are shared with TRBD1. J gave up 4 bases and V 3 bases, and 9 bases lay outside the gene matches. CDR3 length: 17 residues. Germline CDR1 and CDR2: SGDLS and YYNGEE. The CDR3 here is CASSDDRGRNYNSPLHF. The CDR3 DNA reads TGTGCCAGCAGCGACGACAGGGGCCGAAATTATAATTCACCCCTCCACTTT. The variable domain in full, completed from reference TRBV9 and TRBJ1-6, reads DSGVTQTPKHLITATGQRVTLRCSPRSGDLSVYWYQQSLDQGLQFLIQYYNGEERAKGNILERFSAQQFPDLHSELNLSSLELGDSALYFCASSDDRGRNYNSPLHFGNGTRLTVT.

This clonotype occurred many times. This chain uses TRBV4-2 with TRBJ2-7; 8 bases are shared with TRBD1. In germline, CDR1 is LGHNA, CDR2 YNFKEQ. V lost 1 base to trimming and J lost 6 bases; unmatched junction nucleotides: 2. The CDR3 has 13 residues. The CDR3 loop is CASSQGTGIEQYF. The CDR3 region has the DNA TGTGCCAGCAGCCAAGGGACAGGGATCGAGCAGTACTTC.

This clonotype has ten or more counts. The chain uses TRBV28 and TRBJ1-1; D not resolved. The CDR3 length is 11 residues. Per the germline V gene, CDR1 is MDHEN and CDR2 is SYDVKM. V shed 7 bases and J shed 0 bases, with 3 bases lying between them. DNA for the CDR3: TGTGCCAGCACGGTGAACACTGAAGCTTTCTTT. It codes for CASTVNTEAFF.

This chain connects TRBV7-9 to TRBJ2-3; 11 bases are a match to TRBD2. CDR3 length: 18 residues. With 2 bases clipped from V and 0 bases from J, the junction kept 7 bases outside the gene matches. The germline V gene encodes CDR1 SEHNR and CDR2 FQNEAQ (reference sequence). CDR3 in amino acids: CASSLRLAGMPSTDTQYF. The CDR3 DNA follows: TGTGCCAGCAGCTTAAGACTAGCGGGAATGCCTAGCACAGATACGCAGTATTTT.

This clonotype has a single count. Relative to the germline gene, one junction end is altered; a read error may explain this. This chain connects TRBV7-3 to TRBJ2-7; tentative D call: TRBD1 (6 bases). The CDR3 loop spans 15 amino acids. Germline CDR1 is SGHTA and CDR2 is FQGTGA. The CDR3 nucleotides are TGCGCCAGCAGCCATTCCCCCGGGACAACCTACGAGCAGTACTTC. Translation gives CASSHSPGTTYEQYF.

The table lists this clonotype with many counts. CDR3 bases: TGCGCCAGCAGTCCCAACACAGGGGGCCAAGAGACCCAGTACTTC. Translated: CASSPNTGGQETQYF. V and J are TRBV10-2 and TRBJ2-5; 8 bases match TRBD1. The J segment lost 1 base and the V segment lost 5 bases, leaving 6 bases of the junction unmatched. Per the germline V gene, CDR1 is WSHSY and CDR2 is SAAADI. The CDR3 sequence is 15 residues long.

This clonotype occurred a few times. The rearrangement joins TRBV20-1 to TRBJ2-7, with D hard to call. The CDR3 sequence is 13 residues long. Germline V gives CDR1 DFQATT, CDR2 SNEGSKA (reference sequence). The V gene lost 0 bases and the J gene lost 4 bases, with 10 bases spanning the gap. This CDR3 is CSARDRAIYEQYF. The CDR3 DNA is TGCAGTGCTAGAGATAGGGCGATTTACGAGCAGTACTTC.

DNA of the CDR3: TGCGCCAGCAACCGGGGAGGGGATAATACGCAGTATTTT. Amino acid sequence: CASNRGGDNTQYF. The chain carries TRBV5-1 and TRBJ2-3; TRBD2 matches 7 bases. This CDR3 spans 13 amino acids. J gave up 7 bases and V 6 bases, and 8 bases lay outside the gene matches. Germline-derived CDR1 and CDR2 are SGHRS and YFSETQ.

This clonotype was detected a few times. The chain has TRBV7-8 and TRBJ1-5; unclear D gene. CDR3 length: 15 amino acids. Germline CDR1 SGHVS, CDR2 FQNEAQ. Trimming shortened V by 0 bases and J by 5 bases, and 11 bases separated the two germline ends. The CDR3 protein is CASSLAGPLDQPQHF. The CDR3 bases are TGTGCCAGCAGCTTAGCAGGGCCTCTGGATCAGCCCCAGCATTTT.

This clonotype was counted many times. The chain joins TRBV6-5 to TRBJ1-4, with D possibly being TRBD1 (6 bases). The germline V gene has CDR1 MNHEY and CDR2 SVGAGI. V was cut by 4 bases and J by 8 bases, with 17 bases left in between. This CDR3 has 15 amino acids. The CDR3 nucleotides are TGTGCCAGCAGTTCCCTGGGGGGCGGCGGGGAAAAACTGTTTTTT. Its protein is CASSSLGGGGEKLFF.

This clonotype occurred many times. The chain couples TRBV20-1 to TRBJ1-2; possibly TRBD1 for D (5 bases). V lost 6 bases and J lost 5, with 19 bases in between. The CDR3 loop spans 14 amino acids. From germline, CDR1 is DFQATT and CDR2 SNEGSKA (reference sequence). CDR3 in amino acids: CSANTPPRQYGYTF. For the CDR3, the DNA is TGCAGTGCCAACACACCCCCCAGACAGTATGGCTACACCTTC.

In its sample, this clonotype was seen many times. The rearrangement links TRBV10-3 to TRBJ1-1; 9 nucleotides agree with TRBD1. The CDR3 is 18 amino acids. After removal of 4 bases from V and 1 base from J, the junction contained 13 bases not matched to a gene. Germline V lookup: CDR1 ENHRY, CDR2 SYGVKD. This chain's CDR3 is CAISGSTPTGGGNTEAFF. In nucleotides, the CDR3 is TGTGCCATCAGTGGGTCCACCCCGACAGGGGGTGGGAACACTGAAGCTTTCTTT.

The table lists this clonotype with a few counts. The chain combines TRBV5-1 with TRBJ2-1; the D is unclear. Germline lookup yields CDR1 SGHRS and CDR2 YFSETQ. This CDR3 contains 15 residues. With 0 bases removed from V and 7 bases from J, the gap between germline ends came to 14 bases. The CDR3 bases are TGCGCCAGCAGCTTGGTTGCTAGTGTGAGGAATGAGCAGTTCTTC. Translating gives CASSLVASVRNEQFF. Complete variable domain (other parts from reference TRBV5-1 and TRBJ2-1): KAGVTQTPRYLIKTRGQQVTLSCSPISGHRSVSWYQQTPGQGLQFLFEYFSETQRNKGNFPGRFSGRQFSNSRSEMNVSTLELGDSALYLCASSLVASVRNEQFFGPGTRLTVL.

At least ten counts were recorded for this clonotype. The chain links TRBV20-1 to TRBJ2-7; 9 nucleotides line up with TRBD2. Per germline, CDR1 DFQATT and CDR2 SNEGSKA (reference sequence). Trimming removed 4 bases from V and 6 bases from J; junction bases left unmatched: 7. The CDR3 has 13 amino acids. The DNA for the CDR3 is TGCAGTGCTACGGCGGGAGGGCCTTCCGAGCAGTACTTC. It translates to CSATAGGPSEQYF.

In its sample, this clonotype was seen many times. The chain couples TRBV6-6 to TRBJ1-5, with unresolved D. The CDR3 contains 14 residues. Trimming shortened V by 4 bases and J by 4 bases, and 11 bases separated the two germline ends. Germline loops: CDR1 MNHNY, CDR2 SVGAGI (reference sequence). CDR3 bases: TGTGCCAGCAGTTTGACACCGTGGAATCAGCCCCAGCATTTT. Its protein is CASSLTPWNQPQHF.

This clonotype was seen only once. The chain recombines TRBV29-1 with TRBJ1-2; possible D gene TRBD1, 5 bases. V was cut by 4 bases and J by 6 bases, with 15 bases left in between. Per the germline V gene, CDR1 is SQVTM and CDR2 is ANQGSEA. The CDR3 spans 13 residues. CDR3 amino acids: CSVAGPLADGYTF. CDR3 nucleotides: TGCAGCGTTGCGGGGCCTTTAGCAGATGGCTACACCTTC.